Sequencing of this T cell receptor (beta chain) was carried out in a study of technical replicates of blood from several donors. Some clones are missing from TCRdb's copy, which holds only in-frame ones; the method was immunoSEQ multiplex PCR. The data contain some 87,000 clones, 93% of them seen just once; the ten biggest clones take up 0.37%. Trimming took off 3 bases at V and 10 bases at J, with 9 bases between the two ends. Germline values: CDR1 MDHEN, CDR2 SYDVKM. The CDR3 length is 11 residues. The count of this clone is one. The chain employs TRBV28 and TRBJ2-5; unclear D gene. The origin of this receptor is a human donor in good health. Sequenced: T cells isolated from PBMCs. The CDR3 coding sequence is TGTGCCAGCAGTTTTTTGGGCGACCAGTACTTC. As protein: CASSFLGDQYF. Full variable domain (missing parts from reference TRBV28 and TRBJ2-5): DVKVTQSSRYLVKRTGEKVFLECVQDMDHENMFWYRQDPGLGLRLIYFSYDVKMKEKGDIPEGYSVSREKKERFSLILESASTNQTSMYLCASSFLGDQYFGPGTRLLVL.